This TCR beta chain was retrieved from a study of T cell repertoires in cytomegalovirus infection. Study details: Alongside well-studied HLA-B-restricted CMV epitopes, recently identified HLA-C-restricted CMV epitopes were also used. Indicated by public TCR beta signatures were CMV infection and matching HLA type. Study-wide results and caveats: Adding up the frequency of public TCR beta families identified people who carried CMV plus the relevant HLA. It was HLA-C-restricted CMV-specific TCR beta clonotypes that dominated the response ex vivo.

A note on this clonotype: The antigen is undetermined.

CDR1 is DFQATT, CDR2 SNEGSKA, per germline (reference sequence). V trimming: 1 base; J trimming: 4 bases; junction bases outside the gene matches: 5. The CDR3 consists of 14 residues. TCRdb called the reads again in MiXCR, with one record for every CDR3 protein. The data hold tens of thousands of distinct CDR3 sequences, with under 30% observed a single time. The input for sequencing was CD8+ T cells from cultured PBMCs, taken from culture after CMV antigen stimulation. The chain has TRBV20-1 and TRBJ1-1; 8 bases are a match to TRBD1. The clonotype was recovered from a human donor in good health (CMV status not recorded). Some clones in this sample may be carry-over from other donors' samples. The CDR3 loop reads CSARVQGAGTEAFF. Written as DNA, the CDR3 is TGCAGTGCTAGAGTTCAGGGGGCCGGCACTGAAGCTTTCTTT.